This T cell receptor beta chain stems from a study of CD8+CD57+ T cells in acquired aplastic anemia. Study-wide results and caveats: Shared by patients and controls, 25 to 35 CD8+ CDR3s were abundant in patients.

Losses at the gene ends were 3 bases for V and 4 bases for J; bases not matched to a gene: 18. The CDR3 consists of 18 residues. The germline V gene has CDR1 SGHTA and CDR2 FQGNSA. Profiling that covered TCR beta VDJ and CDR3 relied on genomic DNA as its template. Each CDR3 protein is one row after TCRdb ran MiXCR on the reads. The data contain approximately 250,000 distinct CDR3 sequences, 82% of them singletons. Turning to this clonotype: What it recognizes is unknown.

For sequencing, patients were chosen who had shown expansion of CD8+CD57+ cells by flow cytometry. The TCR sequence derives from a human donor with aplastic anemia. The chain has TRBV7-2 and TRBJ2-7, with TRBD2 matching over 7 bases. Sequences were obtained from sorted CD4+, CD8+, or CD8+CD57+ T cells (not recorded which) from PBMCs. CDR3 amino acids: CASSFPGGRDTQYYEQYV. In DNA, the CDR3 is TGTGCCAGCAGCTTTCCGGGAGGTCGCGATACGCAGTATTACGAGCAGTACGTC.